This record covers a single T cell receptor (beta chain). Its target is unknown. The second PCR ran roughly 7 to 12 cycles with a sample-barcoded 5' primer and J-beta primers. With 12 random nucleotides, a template-switch adaptor tagged each individual cDNA molecule. TCRdb passed the 5' RACE reads through MiXCR, listing each CDR3 protein once. In the table there are 900,000 to 950,000 distinct CDR3 sequences, 25% to 30% of which are singletons. The data were taken from a study of blood T cells in healthy people across ages. Findings of the study overall: Versus aged donors, long-lived donors had higher diversity and more naive CD4+ cells. Naive and antigen-experienced cells could not be conclusively compared, given unsorted PBMCs.

The total RNA that was extracted per sample amounted to at least 6 micrograms. Trimming removed 0 bases from V and 2 bases from J; junction bases left unmatched: 3. CDR1 and CDR2 from the germline V gene are SNHLY and FYNNEI. The CDR3 runs to 15 residues. This same sample was also taken into another study, of T cells of mothers and their children.

The specimen sequenced was blood. The chain recombines TRBV2 with TRBJ2-5; 7 positions agree with TRBD2. The receptor's source is a woman aged 40 to 50 in good health. CDR3 residues: CASSEASSGQETQYF. The CDR3 bases are TGTGCCAGCAGTGAAGCATCTAGCGGACAAGAGACCCAGTACTTC.